The text below deals with one TCR beta chain. What antigen it recognizes has not been identified. Base qualities are not at hand, and no much larger clone is one base apart. This specimen's time point label, interpreted: baseline before first vaccination. Vaccinee samples were obtained from the UK trials COV001 and COV002, which included a single-blind randomized controlled phase 2/3 trial of AZD1222 (ChAdOx1 nCoV-19) in healthy adults. Trial participant PBMC samples were collected at day 0 and day 28 after the second dose for TCRbeta chain sequencing. CDR1 and CDR2 (LNHDA, SQIVND) derive from the germline V gene (reference sequence). The CDR3 holds 15 amino acids from the cysteine to the phenylalanine. Only CDR3 DNA is held: 45 bases, read in frame from base 1. After removal of 5 bases from V and 2 bases from J, the junction retains 6 bases not matched to a gene. The CDR3 regions of human TCRbeta chains were subjected to immunosequencing. The paper's data handling went like this. Repertoire TCRs were checked for matches against a reference library of SARS-CoV-2-specific TCRs that had been generated using the MIRA antigen-specificity platform. Breadth was defined as the fraction of unique TCRs that were SARS-CoV-2-associated. Depth was defined as the fraction of total T cells that were SARS-CoV-2-associated. Using the MIRA data, every spike-specific TCR was mapped to the spike region that the TCR reacted to and assigned to either a CD4 or a CD8 class. Log10-transformed breadth and depth values were compared by one-way ANOVA with Sidak's multiple comparisons tests. TCRdb holds this immuneACCESS table with in-frame rearrangements only. Some clones are missing; in checked studies, unresolved V genes explain under half, and the rest has no known cause. For V, J and clone size, that table is used; D and trimming come from the DNA. The sample table shows roughly 70,000 clones, and around 84% are seen once. The ten largest clones take up about a fifth of the sample.

This sample was taken from a study of T cell responses to AZD1222 COVID-19 vaccine (TCRdb year 2021). For context, the study as a whole: Because spike-specific TCR depth and breadth did not differ between the two schedules, AZD1222 recipients who got a second dose at roughly 4 weeks were pooled with those who got a second dose at roughly 12 weeks. A total of more than 230 trial participants underwent TCR sequencing, of whom about 200 received two doses of AZD1222 and some 25 received two doses of the MenACWY control vaccine. Trial participants were enrolled into age subgroups of 18-55, 56-69 and 70-plus years, which contained around 140, 26 and 57 TCR-sequenced participants, respectively. General study outcomes and caveats: After two AZD1222 doses, both the breadth and the depth of spike-specific TCRs were significantly higher than at day 0 and than in MenACWY recipients. In the small 56-69-year group, the increase in depth fell short of significance, most likely because of low power. Conclusions about previously exposed vaccinees were limited because only 6 or 7 AZD1222 recipients were SARS-CoV-2 seropositive at baseline. The vaccine-associated CD4 TCRs covered the entire spike protein, and the dominant responses fell in regions 160-218 and 743-854. Reportedly, close to half of the unique spike-specific TCRs recognized epitopes lying outside the regions that are mutated in the B.1.351 and B.1.1.7 variants. Because no samples from the day 14 peak response were available, repertoires could be characterized only after the peak T cell response. Participants were mostly white British and included more females than males, and it was suggested by the authors that clonal diversity may have been underestimated.

The sequences come from peripheral blood, collected on day 0 of AZD1222 vaccination. This TCR was sampled from an adult in good health. The rearrangement joined TRBV19 to TRBJ1-2; 9 bases in between match TRBD1. The nucleotides read TGTGCCAGTAGTCCTTTTGGACAGGGGAACTATGGCTACACCTTC. It is translated as CASSPFGQGNYGYTF.